A selection of T cell receptor beta chains follows, all from one sample in a study of T cell repertoires in cytomegalovirus infection. TCRdb re-called the reads with MiXCR, one entry per CDR3 protein. This table has around 550,000 distinct CDR3 sequences, 26% appearing once. Sequencing input: PBMCs. The source is a human donor in good health (CMV status not recorded). Some clones in this sample may be carry-over from other donors' samples. The CDR3 runs from the conserved cysteine through the conserved F or W. Each record gives: D gene, J gene, clone size, V gene, CDR3 protein, CDR3 DNA. The D gene is left open where the match is weak. Some rows mark clone size as missing; the rest say once, few, many or name a class of expanded clone.

D: -; J: TRBJ2-5; size: -; V: TRBV11-2; CDR3: CASHRQPQETQYF; DNA: TGTGCCAGCCATCGGCAGCCCCAAGAGACCCAGTACTTC
D: -; J: TRBJ1-1; size: -; V: TRBV29-1; CDR3: CSVHPTGGSEAFF; DNA: TGCAGCGTCCACCCGACGGGTGGAAGTGAAGCTTTCTTT
D: TRBD2; J: TRBJ2-1; size: many; V: TRBV7-8; CDR3: CASSLISGYSYNEQFF; DNA: TGTGCCAGCAGCTTAATTAGCGGGTACTCCTACAATGAGCAGTTCTTC
D: -; J: TRBJ2-5; size: -; V: TRBV15; CDR3: CATSSPAVKETQYF; DNA: TGTGCCACCAGTTCCCCGGCCGTAAAAGAGACCCAGTACTTC
D: -; J: TRBJ2-7; size: many; V: TRBV11-1; CDR3: CASSLPSNYEQYF; DNA: TGTGCCAGCAGCTTACCCTCTAACTACGAGCAGTACTTC
D: TRBD2; J: TRBJ2-3; size: -; V: TRBV9; CDR3: CASSVGAGVADTQYF; DNA: TGTGCCAGCAGCGTAGGGGCGGGAGTGGCAGATACGCAGTATTTT
D: -; J: TRBJ2-6; size: many; V: TRBV7-2; CDR3: CASSPPSSISGANVLTF; DNA: TGTGCCAGCAGCCCCCCGTCCAGCATTTCTGGGGCCAACGTCCTGACTTTC
D: -; J: TRBJ1-5; size: -; V: TRBV7-6; CDR3: CASTMDSGEPQHF; DNA: TGTGCCAGCACAATGGACAGCGGGGAGCCCCAGCATTTT
D: TRBD2; J: TRBJ2-7; size: few; V: TRBV6-5; CDR3: CASSYSSAGLSYEQYF; DNA: TGTGCCAGCAGTTACTCGTCAGCGGGGCTCTCCTACGAGCAGTACTTC
D: TRBD2; J: TRBJ2-5; size: -; V: TRBV2; CDR3: CASSAGLAGGETQYF; DNA: TGTGCCAGCAGTGCGGGACTAGCGGGAGGGGAGACCCAGTACTTC
D: -; J: TRBJ2-7; size: few; V: TRBV6-1; CDR3: CASSEARTGRSYEQYF; DNA: TGTGCCAGCAGTGAAGCGCGTACAGGGCGCTCCTACGAGCAGTACTTC
D: TRBD1; J: TRBJ2-4; size: many; V: TRBV7-2; CDR3: CASRNRGQGNIQYF; DNA: TGTGCCAGCAGGAACAGGGGGCAAGGGAACATTCAGTACTTC
D: TRBD1; J: TRBJ2-3; size: many; V: TRBV7-6; CDR3: CASSSVPGQGAGTDTQYF; DNA: TGTGCCAGCAGCTCCGTCCCGGGACAGGGGGCGGGCACAGATACGCAGTATTTT